This T cell receptor beta chain was sequenced for a study of blood T cell repertoires in COVID-19. Study-wide context: Whether acute or convalescent, the COVID-19 samples came from the United States, Italy and Spain. Sources were T cells, B-cell-depleted T cells, or PBMCs; the material itself was cDNA or gDNA.

Original processing notes: Estimation of nucleated cell counts relied on the amplification of reference gene primers. Sequenced by immunoSEQ multiplex PCR; TCRdb stores in-frame clones only, minus some. From that table come the V and J calls and clone size; the DNA was used to work out D and trimming. The sample comprises 130,000 or so clones, roughly 91% of which are singletons, and less than 4.5% rests with the top ten. Seattle participants joined during active infection and were tracked over time. This clone occurred once. V was clipped by 3 bases and J by 2 bases, with 11 bases between them. CDR3 length: 15 amino acids. Germline values: CDR1 SEHNR, CDR2 FQNEAQ (reference sequence).

J is TRBJ1-5 and V is TRBV7-9, with TRBD1 as a possible D gene (6 bases). The sequence came from a man in his 60s with COVID-19, enrolled during active disease. The specimen was peripheral blood. Written as DNA, the CDR3 is TGTGCCAGCAGCTTCGAGGCAGGGGGCAATCAGCCCCAGCATTTT. Protein sequence: CASSFEAGGNQPQHF.